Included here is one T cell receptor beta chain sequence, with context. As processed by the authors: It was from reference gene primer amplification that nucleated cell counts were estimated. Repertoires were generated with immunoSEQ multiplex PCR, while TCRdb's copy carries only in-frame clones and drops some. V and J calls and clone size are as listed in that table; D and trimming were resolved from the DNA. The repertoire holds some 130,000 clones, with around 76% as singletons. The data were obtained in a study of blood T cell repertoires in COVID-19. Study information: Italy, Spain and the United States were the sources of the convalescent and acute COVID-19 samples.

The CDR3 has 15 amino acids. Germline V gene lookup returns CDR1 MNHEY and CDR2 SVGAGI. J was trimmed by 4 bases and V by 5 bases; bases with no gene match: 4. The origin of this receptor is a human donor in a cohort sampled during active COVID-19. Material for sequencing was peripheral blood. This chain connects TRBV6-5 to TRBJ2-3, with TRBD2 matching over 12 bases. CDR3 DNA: TGTGCCAGCAGTCCCGGACTAGCGGGGTCAGATACGCAGTATTTT. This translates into CASSPGLAGSDTQYF.